This is a list of T cell receptor beta chains from one sample in a study of human T cells and chemical hapten exposure. TCRdb re-called the RACE reads with MiXCR, one entry per CDR3 protein. The sample consists of over 35,000 distinct CDR3 sequences, about 4% of them appearing once. This specimen consisted of whole blood, obtained in connection with sensitization to the hapten diphenylcyclopropenone (DPC). The source of these receptors is a man in his fifties with alopecia areata. Some clones in this sample may be carry-over from other donors' samples. Both conserved end residues are part of each CDR3. D genes are given only for firm matches. Not every row has a clone size; where given, it reads once, few, many or a size class.

j_call clone_size d_call v_call cdr3_nt cdr3_aa
TRBJ2-3 . . TRBV5-4 TGTGCCAGCAGCGGCGGGACCCTCCAGTATTTT CASSGGTLQYF
TRBJ1-1 many TRBD1 TRBV10-3 TGTGCCAGTACCGGGACAGGGACCACTGAAGCTTTCTTT CASTGTGTTEAFF
TRBJ2-7 many TRBD1 TRBV28 TGTGCCAGCAGTTTCTCGGGACAGTCAAGGAGCTCCTACGAGCAGTACTTC CASSFSGQSRSSYEQYF
TRBJ2-1 few TRBD1 TRBV7-8 TGTGCCAGCAGCGTTACAGGGGAAGGTGAGCAGTTCTTC CASSVTGEGEQFF
TRBJ2-7 many . TRBV7-6 TGTGCCAGCAGCAAGACTGATTTTGGGGAGCAGTACTTC CASSKTDFGEQYF
TRBJ1-5 few . TRBV28 TGTGCCAGCAGTTTCCCGGGGCGCGGGGGGGGCCAGCCCCAGCATTTT CASSFPGRGGGQPQHF
TRBJ1-1 many . TRBV20-1 TGCAGTGCTAGATGGGGCAGAAACACTGAAGCTTTCTTT CSARWGRNTEAFF
TRBJ2-7 few . TRBV28 TGTGCCAGTCACGGGGGCTACGAGCAGTACTTC CASHGGYEQYF
TRBJ1-6 many . TRBV20-1 TGCAGTGCCCCCTCAGGGGCGGTAAATAATTCACCCCTCCACTTT CSAPSGAVNNSPLHF
TRBJ2-7 few . TRBV29-1 TGCAGCGGGGGGGGGGAGACAGGCCCGGTCTACGAGCAGTACTTC CSGGGETGPVYEQYF
TRBJ2-2 many . TRBV12-3/TRBV12-4 TGTGCCAGTGCCAGACTAGACGGGGAGCTGTTTTTT CASARLDGELFF
TRBJ2-1 many TRBD2 TRBV7-2 TGTGCCAGCAGCCCACCATTTAGCGGGAGTGGTGAGCAGTTCTTC CASSPPFSGSGEQFF
TRBJ1-2 many TRBD1 TRBV12-3/TRBV12-4 TGTGCCAGCAGCCAGGGACAGGCGAACGGCTACACCTTC CASSQGQANGYTF